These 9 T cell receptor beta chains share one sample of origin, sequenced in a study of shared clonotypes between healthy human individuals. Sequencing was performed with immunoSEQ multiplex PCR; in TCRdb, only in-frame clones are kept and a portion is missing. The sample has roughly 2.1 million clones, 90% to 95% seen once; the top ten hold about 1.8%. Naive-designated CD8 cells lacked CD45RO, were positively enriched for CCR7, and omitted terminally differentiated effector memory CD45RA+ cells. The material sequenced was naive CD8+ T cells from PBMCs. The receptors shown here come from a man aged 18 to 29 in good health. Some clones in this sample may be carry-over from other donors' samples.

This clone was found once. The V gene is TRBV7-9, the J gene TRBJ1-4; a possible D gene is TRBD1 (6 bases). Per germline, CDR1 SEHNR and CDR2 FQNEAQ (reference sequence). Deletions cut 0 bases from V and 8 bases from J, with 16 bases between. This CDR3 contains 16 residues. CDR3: CASSLAGANPPEKLFF. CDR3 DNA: TGTGCCAGCAGCTTAGCGGGGGCAAACCCCCCGGAAAAACTGTTTTTT.

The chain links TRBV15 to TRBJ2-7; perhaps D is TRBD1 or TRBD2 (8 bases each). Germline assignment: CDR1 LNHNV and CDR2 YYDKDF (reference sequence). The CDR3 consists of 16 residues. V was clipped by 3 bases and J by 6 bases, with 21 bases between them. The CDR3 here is CATSRGSGTGIGEQYF. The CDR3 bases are TGTGCCACCAGCAGGGGTAGCGGGACAGGCATCGGCGAGCAGTACTTC. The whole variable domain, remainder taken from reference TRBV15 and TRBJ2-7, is DAMVIQNPRYQVTQFGKPVTLSCSQTLNHNVMYWYQQKSSQAPKLLFHYYDKDFNNEADTPDNFQSRRPNTSFCFLDIRSPGLGDTAMYLCATSRGSGTGIGEQYFGPGTRLTVT.

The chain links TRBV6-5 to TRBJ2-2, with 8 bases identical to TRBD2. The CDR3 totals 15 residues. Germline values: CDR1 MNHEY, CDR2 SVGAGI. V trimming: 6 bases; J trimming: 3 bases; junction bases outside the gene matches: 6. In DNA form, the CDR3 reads TGTGCCAGCAGGATAGCGGGGCGGGACACCGGGGAGCTGTTTTTT. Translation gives CASRIAGRDTGELFF.

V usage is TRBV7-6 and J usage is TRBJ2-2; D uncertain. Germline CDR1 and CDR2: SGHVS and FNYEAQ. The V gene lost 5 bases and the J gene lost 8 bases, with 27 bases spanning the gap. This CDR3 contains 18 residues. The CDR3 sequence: CASSHPPDVDALSGELFF. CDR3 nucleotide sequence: TGTGCCAGCAGCCATCCCCCCGACGTAGATGCATTATCTGGGGAGCTGTTTTTT.

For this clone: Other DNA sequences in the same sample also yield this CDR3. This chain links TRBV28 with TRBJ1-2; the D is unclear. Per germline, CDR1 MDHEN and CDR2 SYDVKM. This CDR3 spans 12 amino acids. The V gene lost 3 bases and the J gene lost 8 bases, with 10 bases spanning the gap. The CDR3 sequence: CASSFRAGGYTF. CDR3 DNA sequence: TGTGCCAGCAGTTTCCGGGCGGGAGGCTACACCTTC.

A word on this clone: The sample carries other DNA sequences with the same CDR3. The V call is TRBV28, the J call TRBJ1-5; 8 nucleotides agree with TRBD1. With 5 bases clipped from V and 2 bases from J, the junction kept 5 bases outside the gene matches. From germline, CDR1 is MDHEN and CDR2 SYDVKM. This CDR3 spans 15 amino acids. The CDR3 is CASSPTGGGNQPQHF. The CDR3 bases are TGTGCCAGCAGTCCAACAGGGGGTGGCAATCAGCCCCAGCATTTT. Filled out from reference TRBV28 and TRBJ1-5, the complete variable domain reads DVKVTQSSRYLVKRTGEKVFLECVQDMDHENMFWYRQDPGLGLRLIYFSYDVKMKEKGDIPEGYSVSREKKERFSLILESASTNQTSMYLCASSPTGGGNQPQHFGDGTRLSIL.

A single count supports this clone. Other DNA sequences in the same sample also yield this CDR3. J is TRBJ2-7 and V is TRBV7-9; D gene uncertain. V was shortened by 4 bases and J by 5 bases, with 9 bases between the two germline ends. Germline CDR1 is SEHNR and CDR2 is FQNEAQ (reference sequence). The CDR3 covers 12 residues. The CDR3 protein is CASSSPPHEQYF. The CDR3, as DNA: TGTGCCAGCAGCTCCCCCCCCCACGAGCAGTACTTC.

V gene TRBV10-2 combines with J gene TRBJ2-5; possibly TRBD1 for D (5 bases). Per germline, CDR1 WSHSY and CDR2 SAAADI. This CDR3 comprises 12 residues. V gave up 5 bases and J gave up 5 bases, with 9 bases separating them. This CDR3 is CASSPGLETQYF. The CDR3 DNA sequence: TGCGCCAGCAGTCCAGGGTTGGAGACCCAGTACTTC.

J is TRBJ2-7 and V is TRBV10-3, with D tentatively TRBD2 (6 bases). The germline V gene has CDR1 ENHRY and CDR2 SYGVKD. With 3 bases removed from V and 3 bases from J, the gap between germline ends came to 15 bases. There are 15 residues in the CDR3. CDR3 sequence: CAISEVGEVDYEQYF. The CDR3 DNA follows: TGTGCCATCAGTGAAGTTGGGGAGGTGGACTACGAGCAGTACTTC.